This T cell receptor beta chain originates from a study of metastatic and nonmetastatic thyroid tumors. Per germline, CDR1 SGHVS and CDR2 FQNEAQ. Trimming cost V 1 base and J 5 bases; bases outside gene matches: 12. The CDR3 contains 17 residues. TCRdb reassembled clones from the PCR reads with MiXCR. The sample contains about 15,000 clones, 24% of which appear only once. The entire patient cohort was treatment-naive prior to thyroid surgery. The TCR sequence derives from a female donor with papillary thyroid cancer or a benign thyroid nodule (not recorded which). Some clones in this sample may be carry-over from other donors' samples. The chain recombines TRBV7-8 with TRBJ2-7, with 9 bases lining up with TRBD2. Source material: tumor tissue. CDR3 in amino acids: CASSLGERAGGPNEQYF. The CDR3 DNA reads as TGTGCCAGCAGCTTAGGGGAGAGGGCGGGAGGGCCCAACGAGCAGTACTTC.